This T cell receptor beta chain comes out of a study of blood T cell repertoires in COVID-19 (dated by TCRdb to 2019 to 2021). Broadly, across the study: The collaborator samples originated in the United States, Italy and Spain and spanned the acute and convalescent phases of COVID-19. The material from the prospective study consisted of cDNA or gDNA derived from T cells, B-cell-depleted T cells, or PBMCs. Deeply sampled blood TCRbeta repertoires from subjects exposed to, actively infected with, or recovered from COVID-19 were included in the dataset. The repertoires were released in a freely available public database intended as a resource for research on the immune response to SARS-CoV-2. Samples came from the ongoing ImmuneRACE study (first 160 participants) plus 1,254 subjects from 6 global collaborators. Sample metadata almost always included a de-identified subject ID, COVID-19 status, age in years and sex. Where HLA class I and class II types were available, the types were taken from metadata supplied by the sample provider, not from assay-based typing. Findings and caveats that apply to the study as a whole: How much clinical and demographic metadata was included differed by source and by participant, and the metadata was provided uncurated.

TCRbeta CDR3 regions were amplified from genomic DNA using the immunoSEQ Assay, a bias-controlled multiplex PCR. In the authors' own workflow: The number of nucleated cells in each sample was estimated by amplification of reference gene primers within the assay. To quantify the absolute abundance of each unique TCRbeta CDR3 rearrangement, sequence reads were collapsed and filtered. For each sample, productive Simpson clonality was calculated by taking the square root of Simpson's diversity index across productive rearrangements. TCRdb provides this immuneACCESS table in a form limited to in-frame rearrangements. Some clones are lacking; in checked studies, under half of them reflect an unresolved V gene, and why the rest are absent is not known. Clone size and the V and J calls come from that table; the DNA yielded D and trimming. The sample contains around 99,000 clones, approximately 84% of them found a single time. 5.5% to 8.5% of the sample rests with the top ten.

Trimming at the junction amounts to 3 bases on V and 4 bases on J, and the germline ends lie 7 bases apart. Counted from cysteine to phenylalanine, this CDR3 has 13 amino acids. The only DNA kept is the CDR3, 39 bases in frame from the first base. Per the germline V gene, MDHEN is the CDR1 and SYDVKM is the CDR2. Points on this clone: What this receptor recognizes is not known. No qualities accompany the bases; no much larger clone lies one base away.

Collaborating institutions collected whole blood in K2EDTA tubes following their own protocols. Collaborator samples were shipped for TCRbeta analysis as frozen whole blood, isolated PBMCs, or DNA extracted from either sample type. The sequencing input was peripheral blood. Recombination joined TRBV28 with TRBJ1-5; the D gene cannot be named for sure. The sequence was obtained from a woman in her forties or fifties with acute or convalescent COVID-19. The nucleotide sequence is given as TGTGCCAGCAGTTTGCTAGAGAATCAGCCCCAGCATTTT. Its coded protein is CASSLLENQPQHF.